The 18 T cell receptor beta chains listed next were all sequenced from one sample in a study of CD8+ T cells in alopecia areata. Sequencing used cDNA as its template, made by extracting RNA and reverse transcribing it. Profiled with immunoSEQ multiplex PCR; TCRdb holds only in-frame clones, not every one. The data show about 150,000 clones, more than 45% seen once. The input for sequencing was CD8+ T cells sorted from blood, taken at week 0. These TCRs come from a human donor with alopecia areata.

The chain combines TRBV9 with TRBJ1-2; unclear D gene. V lost 4 bases and J lost 5, with 15 bases in between. This CDR3 region has 14 residues. CDR1 is SGDLS, CDR2 YYNGEE, per germline. The CDR3 region is CASSRRVFGYGYTF. The CDR3 DNA is TGTGCCAGCAGCCGTAGGGTATTTGGTTATGGCTACACCTTC.

The CDR3, as DNA: TGTGCCAGCAGCTTAAGGGATGGGACACTCGAGCAGTACTTC. It yields the protein CASSLRDGTLEQYF. This chain joins TRBV11-2 and TRBJ2-7, with D possibly matching TRBD1 (6 bases). Germline V gene sequence: CDR1 SGHAT, CDR2 FQNNGV. V lost 2 bases and J lost 6, with 14 bases in between. CDR3 size: 14 residues.

Points on this clone: Other DNA sequences within the sample encode an identical CDR3. The chain is built from TRBV30 and TRBJ1-1; possible D gene TRBD1, 5 bases. Between the trimmed V and J ends, which lost 1 base and 6 bases, there was a span of 6 bases. This CDR3 is 11 amino acids long. Germline V gives CDR1 GTSNPN, CDR2 SVGIG (reference sequence). The CDR3: CAWSGGAEAFF. The CDR3 coding sequence is TGTGCCTGGAGTGGGGGCGCTGAAGCTTTCTTT.

The chain employs TRBV4-3 and TRBJ1-1; D uncertain. The V gene's germline CDR1 is LGHNA and CDR2 YSLEER. Trimming pared 0 bases from V and 4 bases from J, leaving 6 bases between. The CDR3 is made up of 13 amino acids. CDR3 in amino acids: CASSQDPSTEAFF. CDR3 nucleotide sequence: TGCGCCAGCAGCCAAGATCCGAGCACTGAAGCTTTCTTT.

This clone was seen only a few times. This chain links TRBV4-3 with TRBJ1-2; D perhaps matches TRBD1 (5 bases). The CDR3 runs 14 residues. CDR1 LGHNA and CDR2 YSLEER come from the germline V gene. Trimming shortened V by 0 bases and J by 2 bases, and 7 bases separated the two germline ends. DNA for the CDR3: TGCGCCAGCAGCCAAGATCCAGGGAACTATGGCTACACCTTC. It is translated as CASSQDPGNYGYTF.

As for this clone: Distinct nucleotide sequences in the sample also encode this CDR3. The CDR3 region is CAWRAGLNTEAFF. CDR3 nucleotides: TGTGCCTGGAGAGCCGGGCTAAACACTGAAGCTTTCTTT. V and J are TRBV30 and TRBJ1-1; D is unclear. Germline V gene data show CDR1 as GTSNPN and CDR2 as SVGIG (reference sequence). Between the trimmed V and J ends, which lost 3 bases and 2 bases, there was a span of 10 bases. There are 13 residues in the CDR3.

The gene calls are TRBV9 and TRBJ1-2; 11 positions match TRBD1. Trimming cost V 0 bases and J 2 bases; bases outside gene matches: 3. This CDR3 region has 16 residues. CDR1 is SGDLS and CDR2 is YYNGEE in the germline V gene. As DNA, the CDR3 is TGTGCCAGCAGCGTAGCCAGGGACAGGGGGAACTATGGCTACACCTTC. It is translated as CASSVARDRGNYGYTF.

The chain recombines TRBV5-1 with TRBJ1-1, with 12 bases aligning to TRBD1. The CDR3 has 17 residues. The V gene end was trimmed by 4 bases and the J gene end by 5 bases; junction bases not matched to a gene: 12. The germline gives CDR1 SGHRS, CDR2 YFSETQ. CDR3 DNA sequence: TGCGCCAGCAGCCTAGAACCCGGGACAGGGGGCTCAACTGAAGCTTTCTTT. Protein product: CASSLEPGTGGSTEAFF.

The rearrangement uses TRBV29-1 and TRBJ1-2; TRBD1 aligns across 7 bases. CDR1 and CDR2 (germline): SQVTM, ANQGSEA. The V segment lost 0 bases and the J segment 3 bases; nucleotides outside the gene matches: 7. The CDR3 totals 15 residues. The CDR3: CSVEDEEGGYYGYTF. CDR3 bases: TGCAGCGTTGAAGATGAAGAAGGGGGCTACTATGGCTACACCTTC.

The chain is built from TRBV27 and TRBJ2-1; D remains ambiguous. Trimming took 0 bases from V and 5 from J, leaving 11 bases between them. The CDR3 is 15 residues long. CDR1 and CDR2 (germline): MNHEY, SMNVEV (reference sequence). CDR3 in DNA: TGTGCCAGCAGTTTATCGCTCGCAGGAAACAATGAGCAGTTCTTC. Translating it yields CASSLSLAGNNEQFF.

The rearrangement uses TRBV29-1 and TRBJ1-1; perhaps TRBD1 as D (5 bases). Per germline, CDR1 SQVTM and CDR2 ANQGSEA. The V end was cut by 3 bases, the J end by 4 bases, with 12 bases between. This CDR3 has 13 amino acids. The CDR3: CSVEGVTSTEAFF. For the CDR3, the DNA is TGCAGCGTTGAGGGGGTTACGAGCACTGAAGCTTTCTTT.

This rearrangement joins TRBV2 to TRBJ2-2; D is ambiguous. V was cut by 3 bases and J by 0 bases, with 11 bases left in between. CDR1 and CDR2 (germline): SNHLY, FYNNEI. This CDR3 has 16 amino acids. CDR3 sequence: CASSDSAETNTGELFF. The CDR3 bases are TGTGCCAGCAGTGACTCGGCGGAAACGAACACCGGGGAGCTGTTTTTT.

The gene calls are TRBV29-1 and TRBJ1-3, with 8 positions matching TRBD1. CDR1 and CDR2 from the germline V gene are SQVTM and ANQGSEA. With V trimmed by 7 bases and J by 3 bases, 5 bases remained unmatched. This CDR3 is 13 amino acids long. The CDR3 DNA reads TGCAGCGCCAGGGGGCAAGATGGAAACACCATATATTTT. Translating it yields CSARGQDGNTIYF.

The chain links TRBV27 to TRBJ2-5; no firm D call. Trimming removed 7 bases from V and 0 bases from J, with 3 bases in between. The CDR3 consists of 11 residues. The germline V gene encodes CDR1 MNHEY and CDR2 SMNVEV (reference sequence). CDR3 loop: CASNHQETQYF. The CDR3 region has the DNA TGTGCCAGCAACCACCAAGAGACCCAGTACTTC.

The genes are TRBV6-6 and TRBJ1-5, with D tentatively TRBD1 (6 bases). Trimming stripped 6 bases from V and 8 bases from J, with 20 bases between. The CDR3 is 15 residues long. Germline lookup yields CDR1 MNHNY and CDR2 SVGAGI (reference sequence). The CDR3 region is CASSSTGRGIEPQHF. In DNA form, the CDR3 reads TGTGCCAGCAGCTCAACAGGGAGGGGTATTGAGCCCCAGCATTTT.

The V and J genes are TRBV7-8 and TRBJ1-2; 11 nucleotides agree with TRBD1. The CDR3 consists of 15 residues. V shed 5 bases, J shed 5 bases, and the junction held 7 bases outside the gene matches. Germline V gene sequence: CDR1 SGHVS, CDR2 FQNEAQ. CDR3 in amino acids: CASSQGQGVAYGYTF. In DNA form, the CDR3 reads TGTGCCAGCAGCCAGGGACAGGGGGTTGCTTATGGCTACACCTTC.

The V and J genes are TRBV6-5 and TRBJ1-2; D not resolved. Germline V gene data show CDR1 as MNHEY and CDR2 as SVGAGI. The CDR3 has 14 amino acids. With 6 bases removed from V and 6 bases from J, the gap between germline ends came to 17 bases. The CDR3: CASSPPGDRNGYTF. Written as DNA, the CDR3 is TGTGCCAGCAGCCCGCCCGGGGATCGTAATGGCTACACCTTC.

The gene calls are TRBV7-8 and TRBJ2-3; 7 positions agree with TRBD2. The CDR3 extends over 15 amino acids. The germline V gene has CDR1 SGHVS and CDR2 FQNEAQ. V was pared by 3 bases and J by 2 bases, with 5 bases of the junction left unmatched. In nucleotides, the CDR3 is TGTGCCAGCAGCTTGAGACTAGCCAACACAGATACGCAGTATTTT. The encoded protein is CASSLRLANTDTQYF.